The clone carrying this TCR beta chain was detected only a few times. Its target is unknown. The entry originates in a study of response to subunit inactivated influenza vaccine. Findings and limits, study-wide: Authors proposed each seasonal influenza vaccination draws in few new T cells.

TCRdb processed the RT-PCR reads anew with MiXCR; each CDR3 protein has one entry. The sample yields a few hundred thousand distinct CDR3 sequences, less than 25% seen once. Germline assignment: CDR1 LGHNA and CDR2 YNFKEQ. J gave up 2 bases and V 8 bases, and 5 bases lay outside the gene matches. CDR3 length: 14 amino acids. The chain recombines TRBV4-2 with TRBJ2-1, with 8 bases fitting TRBD2. This clonotype originated in a man between 45 and 75 years old who received an inactivated influenza vaccine. The specimen was PBMCs from blood, collected 21 months after vaccination. The CDR3 DNA reads as TGTGCCAGCGGCAACGGGAGGGCCTACAATGAGCAGTTCTTC. This gives the protein CASGNGRAYNEQFF.